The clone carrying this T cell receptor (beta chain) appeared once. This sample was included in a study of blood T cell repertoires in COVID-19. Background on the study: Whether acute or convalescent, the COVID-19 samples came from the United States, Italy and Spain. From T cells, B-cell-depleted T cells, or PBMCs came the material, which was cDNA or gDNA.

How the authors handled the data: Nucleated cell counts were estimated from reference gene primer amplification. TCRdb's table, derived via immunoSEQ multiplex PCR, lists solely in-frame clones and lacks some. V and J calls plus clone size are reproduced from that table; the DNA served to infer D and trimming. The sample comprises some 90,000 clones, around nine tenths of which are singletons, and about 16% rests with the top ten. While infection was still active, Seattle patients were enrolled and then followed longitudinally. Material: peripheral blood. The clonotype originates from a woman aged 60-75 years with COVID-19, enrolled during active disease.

Written as DNA, the CDR3 is TGCGCCAGCAGCTTGGTGGAGAGCGAGACCCAGTACTTC. This translates into CASSLVESETQYF. The chain recombines TRBV4-1 with TRBJ2-5; D remains unclear. V lost 5 bases and J 5 bases, leaving 12 bases between the germline ends. CDR1 is MGHRA and CDR2 is YSYEKL in the germline V gene. This CDR3 is 13 amino acids long.